This TCR beta chain came from a study of CD8 T cells in ankylosing spondylitis. CDR1 and CDR2 from the germline V gene are LGHDT and YNNKEL (reference sequence). Trimming stripped 6 bases from V and 4 bases from J, with 15 bases between. The CDR3 has 15 residues. Study-level results: Earlier reports found some motif variants in synovial fluid and blood in reactive arthritis. Within ankylosing spondylitis blood, a TCR beta motif made up of under 10 highly homologous variants appeared to be characteristic.

This clonotype was observed many times. Its antigen is as yet unknown. Each CDR3 protein is one row after TCRdb ran MiXCR on the 5' RACE reads. The sample lists 200,000 to 250,000 distinct CDR3 sequences; 8% to 11% were seen once. The receptor's source is a male donor with ankylosing spondylitis or in good health (not recorded which). Sequenced material: blood, either unsorted or a sorted T cell fraction (not recorded which). The V gene is TRBV3-1, the J gene TRBJ2-2; maybe TRBD1 (5 bases). CDR3 DNA: TGTGCCAGCAGGTCGGGCAGGGTAGCCACCGGGGAGCTGTTTTTT. Amino acid sequence: CASRSGRVATGELFF. Using reference TRBV3-1 and TRBJ2-2 for the parts outside the CDR3, the full variable domain is DTAVSQTPKYLVTQMGNDKSIKCEQNLGHDTMYWYKQDSKKFLKIMFSYNNKELIINETVPNRFSPKSPDKAHLNLHINSLELGDSAVYFCASRSGRVATGELFFGEGSRLTVL.